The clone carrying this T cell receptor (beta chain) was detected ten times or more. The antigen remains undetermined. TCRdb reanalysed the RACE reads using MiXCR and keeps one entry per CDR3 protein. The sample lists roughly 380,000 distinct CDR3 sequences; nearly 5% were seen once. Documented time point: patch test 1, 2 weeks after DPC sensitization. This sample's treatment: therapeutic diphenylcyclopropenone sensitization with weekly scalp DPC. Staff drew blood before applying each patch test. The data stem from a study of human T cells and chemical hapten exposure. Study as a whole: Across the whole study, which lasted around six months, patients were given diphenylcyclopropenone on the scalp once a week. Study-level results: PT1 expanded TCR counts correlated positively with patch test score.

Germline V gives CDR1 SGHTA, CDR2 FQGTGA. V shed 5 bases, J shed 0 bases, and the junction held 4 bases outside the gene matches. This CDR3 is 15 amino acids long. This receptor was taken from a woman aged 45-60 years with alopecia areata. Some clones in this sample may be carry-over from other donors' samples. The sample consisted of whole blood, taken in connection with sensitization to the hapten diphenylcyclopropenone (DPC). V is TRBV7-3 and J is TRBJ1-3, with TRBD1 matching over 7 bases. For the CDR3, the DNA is TGTGCCAGCAGCATGGCAGGGGGCTCTGGAAACACCATATATTTT. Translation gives CASSMAGGSGNTIYF.